This is a list of T cell receptor beta chains from one sample in a study of blood T cell repertoires in COVID-19. Assay used: immunoSEQ multiplex PCR; TCRdb lists only in-frame clones, some missing. The sample lists 250,000 to 300,000 clones; around 92% were seen once. The sequenced material came from PBMCs or T cells enriched from blood (not recorded which). The source of these receptors is a woman aged 60-70 years who had recovered from COVID-19. Each CDR3 is given with its conserved first and last residue. The D gene is left open where the match is weak. Some rows mark clone size as missing; the rest say once, few, many or name a class of expanded clone.

D gene	clone size	V gene	J gene	CDR3 protein	CDR3 DNA
-	-	TRBV30	TRBJ2-7	CAWSPRYEQYF	TGTGCCTGGAGCCCGAGGTACGAGCAGTACTTC
-	-	TRBV28	TRBJ1-1	CASSSPTVLNTEAFF	TGTGCCAGCAGTTCCCCCACGGTACTGAACACTGAAGCTTTCTTT
TRBD1	-	TRBV6-4	TRBJ2-7	CASRQLPPPTHGTGSYEQYF	TGTGCCAGCAGACAATTACCCCCTCCCACCCACGGGACAGGTTCATACGAGCAGTACTTC
-	-	TRBV10-3	TRBJ1-2	CAISEGQNYGYTF	TGTGCCATCAGTGAGGGACAGAACTATGGCTACACCTTC
-	-	TRBV28	TRBJ2-7	CASNLQGGEQYF	TGTGCCAGCAACTTACAGGGAGGGGAGCAGTACTTC
-	once	TRBV28	TRBJ1-2	CASSFRGKDGYTF	TGTGCCAGCAGTTTCAGGGGAAAGGATGGCTACACCTTC
TRBD2	-	TRBV5-1	TRBJ2-7	CASSLAASGTSYEQYF	TGCGCCAGCAGCTTGGCCGCTAGCGGGACCTCCTACGAGCAGTACTTC
-	-	TRBV2	TRBJ1-1	CATFLKDAGAEAFF	TGTGCCACCTTCCTGAAGGACGCGGGGGCTGAAGCTTTCTTT
-	-	TRBV5-4	TRBJ1-1	CASSLAGARTNTEAFF	TGTGCCAGCAGCTTGGCAGGGGCCAGGACGAACACTGAAGCTTTCTTT
-	-	TRBV5-4	TRBJ1-4	CASSSSGAMAGEKLFF	TGTGCCAGCAGCTCATCAGGGGCGATGGCAGGTGAAAAACTGTTTTTT
-	-	TRBV2	TRBJ2-5	CASSERGYQETQYF	TGTGCCAGCAGTGAGAGGGGGTACCAAGAGACCCAGTACTTC
-	-	TRBV5-6	TRBJ2-7	CASSPQRFGEQYF	TGTGCCAGCAGCCCACAGCGGTTTGGGGAGCAGTACTTC
TRBD2	-	TRBV5-1	TRBJ2-7	CASSLGSGRDEQYF	TGCGCCAGCAGCTTAGGTAGCGGGAGAGACGAGCAGTACTTC
TRBD1	-	TRBV9	TRBJ1-3	CASSVGTRQGPGNTIYF	TGTGCCAGCAGCGTAGGTACGAGACAGGGGCCCGGAAACACCATATATTTT
TRBD1	once	TRBV28	TRBJ1-6	CASSLTGSYNSPLHF	TGTGCCAGCAGTTTGACAGGGTCATATAATTCACCCCTCCACTTT
-	-	TRBV7-6	TRBJ2-2	CASRLAWGGPTGELFF	TGTGCCAGCAGGCTAGCCTGGGGGGGGCCTACCGGGGAGCTGTTTTTT
-	-	TRBV4-1	TRBJ1-1	CASSPASTEAFF	TGCGCTAGCAGCCCCGCTAGCACTGAAGCTTTCTTT
-	once	TRBV11-2	TRBJ1-5	CASSPGYNQPQHF	TGTGCCAGCAGCCCGGGGTACAATCAGCCCCAGCATTTT
-	-	TRBV28	TRBJ2-7	CASSLNPGVQYEQYF	TGTGCCAGCAGTTTAAATCCAGGGGTTCAGTACGAGCAGTACTTC
-	-	TRBV3-1/TRBV3-2	TRBJ2-3	CASSPRGKVTDTQYF	TGTGCCAGCAGCCCCCGAGGGAAGGTGACAGATACGCAGTATTTT
-	-	TRBV11-2	TRBJ1-1	CASSMRVNTEAFF	TGTGCCAGCAGTATGCGAGTGAACACTGAAGCTTTCTTT
-	once	TRBV9	TRBJ1-2	CASSDGGSQYSYGYTF	TGTGCCAGCAGCGACGGCGGGTCTCAATACTCCTATGGCTACACCTTC
-	-	TRBV3-1/TRBV3-2	TRBJ2-3	CASSQDRPATGHFTQYF	TGTGCCAGCAGCCAAGATCGACCCGCGACAGGACACTTCACGCAGTATTTT
TRBD2	-	TRBV2	TRBJ2-1	CASIFGTSGEQFF	TGTGCCAGCATATTTGGGACTAGCGGTGAGCAGTTCTTC
TRBD1	-	TRBV15	TRBJ1-3	CATSRDRGTGVGNTIYF	TGTGCCACCAGCAGAGATCGAGGGACAGGGGTTGGAAACACCATATATTTT
-	-	TRBV6-5	TRBJ1-5	CASSYSSAAGNQPQHF	TGTGCCAGCAGTTACTCGAGCGCCGCCGGCAATCAGCCCCAGCATTTT
TRBD1	-	TRBV7-9	TRBJ1-1	CASSPPTGQGYGEAFF	TGTGCCAGCAGCCCCCCCACTGGACAGGGTTACGGTGAAGCTTTCTTT
-	-	TRBV9	TRBJ2-3	CASSQGGGPRAGPDTQYF	TGTGCCAGCAGCCAGGGGGGCGGGCCCCGTGCGGGTCCAGATACGCAGTATTTT
-	-	TRBV7-2	TRBJ2-5	CASSPYPSETQYF	TGTGCCAGCAGTCCCTACCCCTCAGAGACCCAGTACTTC
TRBD2	-	TRBV7-2	TRBJ2-5	CASSLRLAGPETQYF	TGTGCCAGCAGCCTCCGACTAGCGGGCCCAGAGACCCAGTACTTC
-	-	TRBV29-1	TRBJ1-1	CSVLTQPNTEAFF	TGCAGCGTTCTGACACAGCCAAACACTGAAGCTTTCTTT
TRBD2	-	TRBV9	TRBJ2-5	CASSVGTSGRPETQYF	TGTGCCAGCAGCGTCGGGACTAGCGGGAGGCCAGAGACCCAGTACTTC
-	-	TRBV7-9	TRBJ1-5	CASSLGQQYSNQPQHF	TGTGCCAGCAGCTTAGGTCAACAATATAGCAATCAGCCCCAGCATTTT
TRBD1	-	TRBV6-5	TRBJ1-2	CASSYVEGASYTF	TGTGCCAGCAGTTACGTTGAGGGGGCTAGCTACACCTTC
-	-	TRBV5-1	TRBJ2-1	CASSFLEGSYNEQFF	TGCGCCAGCAGCTTTTTAGAGGGCTCCTACAATGAGCAGTTCTTC
-	-	TRBV15	TRBJ1-5	CATSRGTNSNQPQHF	TGTGCCACCAGCAGAGGTACAAATAGCAATCAGCCCCAGCATTTT